These T cell receptor beta chains were read from a single sample in a study of tumor and adjacent non-tumor tissue in lung cancer. TCRdb independently ran MiXCR on the multiplex PCR reads; one entry per CDR3 protein. Of 60,000 to 85,000 distinct CDR3 sequences listed, around 80% are singletons. Material: distant non-tumor lung tissue. The receptors shown here come from a man aged 60-69 years with non-small cell lung cancer. Each CDR3 is given without its conserved first and last residue. Fields, in order: V gene, D gene, J gene, CDR3 protein. The D gene is left open where the match is weak.

TRBV10-2	-	TRBJ2-7	ASSKWDIAVKSTYEQY
TRBV2	-	TRBJ2-1	ASSGGRIKSNGQF
TRBV4-1	-	TRBJ2-7	ANSQVLRDEQY
TRBV7-9	-	TRBJ1-1	ASRSGQPDAF
TRBV6-5	-	TRBJ1-3	ASSYPGANSGNTIY
TRBV7-2	-	TRBJ2-5	ASSLAPGSMGRPQETQY
TRBV6-5	-	TRBJ2-3	VSNPQGGTQY
TRBV10-1	TRBD1	TRBJ2-7	ASSDKGQGFHEQY
TRBV18	-	TRBJ1-1	VSSPAGFSMNTEAF
TRBV29-1	-	TRBJ1-2	SVQRSATNSYT
TRBV6-1	-	TRBJ2-6	TSSDNSGANVLA
TRBV6-5	-	TRBJ1-5	ASSSGRNSNQPQH
TRBV12-3/TRBV12-4	TRBD2	TRBJ2-2	ACSFLGGVAGELF
TRBV12-3/TRBV12-4	TRBD1	TRBJ1-4	AISFVGGNEQLF
TRBV6-6	TRBD2	TRBJ2-7	ASRDVNGGSPSYEQY
TRBV10-3	-	TRBJ2-3	AISELSGSTDTQY
TRBV4-1	-	TRBJ2-1	VSSRGRNYNEQF
TRBV7-9	-	TRBJ1-1	ASSLRQTNTEAF
TRBV6-1	-	TRBJ2-1	AGSATSARGNEQF
TRBV18	-	TRBJ1-5	ASSPMTASYNQSQH
TRBV29-1	TRBD2	TRBJ2-1	STWRGAQDNEQF
TRBV4-1	-	TRBJ2-5	ASSQEDGRSKGETQY
TRBV29-1	-	TRBJ2-3	NVDATASTDTQY
TRBV6-5	-	TRBJ1-5	ASSSRGLNQPQH
TRBV6-5	-	TRBJ2-1	ASSYSAEYNEQF
TRBV14	TRBD1	TRBJ2-7	VSSQGAGEQY
TRBV5-4	-	TRBJ2-6	ARSLPSSGANVLT
TRBV6-1	-	TRBJ2-3	ASSVFAGEIGTDTQY
TRBV20-1	-	TRBJ2-7	SARPRGRVLIEQY
TRBV5-1	TRBD1	TRBJ1-4	ASSFGTGVNEKLF
TRBV29-1	TRBD2	TRBJ2-1	STGLAGHYNEQF
TRBV5-1	TRBD2	TRBJ2-1	ASSLCTGTSGRLSYNEQF